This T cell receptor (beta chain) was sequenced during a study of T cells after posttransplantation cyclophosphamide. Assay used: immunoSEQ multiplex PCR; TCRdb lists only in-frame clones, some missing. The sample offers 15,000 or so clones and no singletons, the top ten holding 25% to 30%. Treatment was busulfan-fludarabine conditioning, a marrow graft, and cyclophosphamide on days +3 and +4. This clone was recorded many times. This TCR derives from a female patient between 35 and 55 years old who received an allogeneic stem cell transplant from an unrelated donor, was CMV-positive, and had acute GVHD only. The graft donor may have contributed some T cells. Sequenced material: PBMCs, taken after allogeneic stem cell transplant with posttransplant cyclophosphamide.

The CDR3 sequence is CASSLVTAGPMDEQYV. CDR3 DNA sequence: TGTGCCAGCAGTCTTGTTACAGCAGGGCCAATGGACGAGCAGTACGTC. The chain joins TRBV2 to TRBJ2-7; possibly TRBD1 for D (5 bases). Germline CDR1 is SNHLY and CDR2 is FYNNEI. There are 16 residues in the CDR3. V was trimmed by 5 bases and J by 5 bases, leaving 22 bases between them.